Described below is a single TCR beta chain sequence and its context. Primers used in a second PCR of roughly 6 to 12 cycles were a sample-barcoded 5' primer and a J-beta primer mix. TCRdb passed the 5' RACE reads through MiXCR, listing each CDR3 protein once. The repertoire includes hundreds of thousands of distinct CDR3 sequences, 25% of them detected once, and 9.4% sits in the top ten. V lost 3 bases, J lost 3 bases, and 8 bases lay in between. Germline CDR1 and CDR2: SQVTM and ANQGSEA. The CDR3 spans 12 residues. This record comes from a study of blood T cells in healthy people across ages. Study-level background: About one barcoded beta molecule per two T cells came from capture by template switching.

Separately, the same data were catalogued under a study of T cells of mothers and their children. As that study records: Using around 1.4 ug per 15 ul, all extracted RNA underwent cDNA synthesis. From each mother came over 10 million TCR beta CDR3 reads, and from each child came about 3 million. Thymic selection shapes TCR recombination output in related pairs, and it does so similarly in unrelated pairs.

Sequencing input: blood. This TCR came from a boy younger than 18 in good health. The rearrangement uses TRBV29-1 and TRBJ2-5; D might be TRBD2 (5 bases). CDR3 residues: CSVDRGEETQYF. As DNA, the CDR3 is TGCAGCGTTGACCGGGGTGAAGAGACCCAGTACTTC.